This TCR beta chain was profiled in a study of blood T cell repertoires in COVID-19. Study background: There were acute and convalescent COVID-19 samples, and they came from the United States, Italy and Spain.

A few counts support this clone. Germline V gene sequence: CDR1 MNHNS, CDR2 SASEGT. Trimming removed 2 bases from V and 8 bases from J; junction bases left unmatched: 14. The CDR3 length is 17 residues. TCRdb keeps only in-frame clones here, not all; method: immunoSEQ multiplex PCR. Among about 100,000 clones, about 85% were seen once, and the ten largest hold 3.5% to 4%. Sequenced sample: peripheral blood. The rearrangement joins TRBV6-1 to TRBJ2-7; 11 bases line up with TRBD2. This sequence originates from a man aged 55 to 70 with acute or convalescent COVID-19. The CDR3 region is CASSEMSGIGLAGQQYF. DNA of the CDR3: TGTGCCAGCAGTGAAATGTCAGGGATTGGACTAGCGGGTCAGCAGTACTTC.